A selection of T cell receptor beta chains follows, all from one sample in a study of CD8 T cells in ankylosing spondylitis. Each CDR3 protein is one row after TCRdb ran MiXCR on the 5' RACE reads. This table holds more than 95,000 distinct CDR3 sequences, about 8.3% found once. Input material: blood, either unsorted or a sorted T cell fraction (not recorded which). The receptors come from a male donor with ankylosing spondylitis or in good health (not recorded which). Each CDR3 is given with its conserved first and last residue. The D gene is left open where the match is weak. A clone size is listed for some rows: how often the clone was seen (once, few, many), or a class if it is expanded.

16 | . | TRBJ2-2 | TRBV27 | . | CASSFSFPGGTGELFF | TGTGCCAGCAGTTTTTCCTTCCCTGGGGGCACCGGGGAGCTGTTTTTT
16 | . | TRBJ2-2 | TRBV7-2 | many | CASSLDAPRQPGELFF | TGTGCCAGCAGCTTAGACGCTCCGAGACAGCCCGGGGAGCTGTTTTTT
16 | TRBD2 | TRBJ2-3 | TRBV5-1 | many | CASSGQREGDTDTQYF | TGCGCCAGCAGCGGACAGCGGGAGGGCGACACAGATACGCAGTATTTT
15 | . | TRBJ2-1 | TRBV7-9 | many | CASSSRVRSYNEQFF | TGTGCCAGCAGCTCGCGGGTTAGGTCCTACAATGAGCAGTTCTTC
16 | . | TRBJ1-5 | TRBV7-2 | many | CASSLEGIFVGQPQHF | TGTGCCAGCAGCTTAGAAGGCATCTTCGTCGGTCAGCCCCAGCATTTT
15 | TRBD1 | TRBJ1-1 | TRBV7-9 | many | CASSAPGGVNTEAFF | TGTGCCAGCAGCGCCCCAGGGGGCGTGAACACTGAAGCTTTCTTT
14 | TRBD2 | TRBJ2-1 | TRBV6-2/TRBV6-3 | many | CASKPSGSFVLQFF | TGTGCCAGCAAGCCTAGCGGGAGTTTTGTGTTGCAGTTCTTC
17 | . | TRBJ2-4 | TRBV2 | many | CASASRVSPLAKNIQYF | TGTGCCAGCGCTAGCAGGGTCTCCCCATTAGCCAAAAACATTCAGTACTTC
17 | . | TRBJ2-1 | TRBV7-9 | many | CASSLAMGSIPYNEQFF | TGTGCCAGCAGCTTAGCCATGGGGTCGATCCCCTACAATGAGCAGTTCTTC
15 | . | TRBJ1-1 | TRBV7-2 | many | CASSFPGGKYTEAFF | TGTGCCAGCAGCTTCCCGGGGGGCAAGTACACTGAAGCTTTCTTT
17 | . | TRBJ2-7 | TRBV7-9 | many | CASSLALTPDGSYEQYF | TGTGCCAGCAGCTTAGCTCTTACCCCCGACGGATCCTACGAGCAGTACTTC
15 | . | TRBJ2-1 | TRBV6-5 | many | CASTPGTKAYNEQFF | TGTGCCAGCACCCCAGGGACCAAAGCCTACAATGAGCAGTTCTTC
13 | . | TRBJ2-2 | TRBV12-3/TRBV12-4 | many | CASDVPSTGELFF | TGTGCCAGCGATGTTCCCAGCACCGGGGAGCTGTTTTTT
16 | TRBD1 | TRBJ2-2 | TRBV6-2/TRBV6-3 | many | CASTRQGSSNTGELFF | TGTGCCAGCACAAGACAGGGATCCTCGAACACCGGGGAGCTGTTTTTT
15 | . | TRBJ2-7 | TRBV20-1 | . | CSAAPTSGRSYEQYF | TGCAGTGCCGCCCCTACCTCAGGGAGATCCTACGAGCAGTACTTC
13 | . | TRBJ1-5 | TRBV20-1 | . | CSARSWGNQPQHF | TGCAGTGCTAGGAGTTGGGGCAATCAGCCCCAGCATTTT
12 | . | TRBJ2-1 | TRBV6-1 | many | CASSAVGREQFF | TGTGCCAGCAGCGCGGTGGGGCGGGAGCAGTTCTTC
16 | TRBD2 | TRBJ2-2 | TRBV18 | . | CASSASGRANTGELFF | TGTGCCAGCTCAGCTAGCGGGAGAGCGAACACCGGGGAGCTGTTTTTT
17 | TRBD1 | TRBJ1-5 | TRBV5-5 | many | CASSLSDRGHGNQPQHF | TGTGCCAGCAGCCTGTCGGACAGGGGGCATGGCAATCAGCCCCAGCATTTT
13 | . | TRBJ1-3 | TRBV30 | . | CAWSPGTGNTIYF | TGTGCCTGGAGCCCAGGGACTGGAAACACCATATATTTT
11 | . | TRBJ2-3 | TRBV2 | many | CASRPGDTQYF | TGTGCCAGCAGACCAGGAGATACGCAGTATTTT
14 | . | TRBJ2-1 | TRBV20-1 | many | CSAPRGGSYNEQFF | TGCAGTGCCCCAAGGGGGGGCAGTTACAATGAGCAGTTCTTC
13 | . | TRBJ1-1 | TRBV28 | many | CASGTANNLEAFF | TGTGCCAGCGGAACAGCGAACAACCTAGAAGCTTTCTTT
14 | . | TRBJ2-7 | TRBV7-9 | many | CASSRGASGAEQYF | TGTGCCAGCAGCCGTGGGGCGTCGGGGGCCGAGCAGTACTTC
14 | TRBD2 | TRBJ2-7 | TRBV7-2 | many | CASSFGGRTYEQYF | TGTGCCAGCAGCTTTGGCGGGAGGACCTACGAGCAGTACTTC
12 | . | TRBJ2-1 | TRBV6-5 | many | CASRRHYNEQFF | TGTGCCAGTCGCCGGCACTACAATGAGCAGTTCTTC
15 | . | TRBJ2-7 | TRBV6-2/TRBV6-3 | many | CASSYDGRGRYEQYF | TGTGCCAGCAGTTACGATGGCCGGGGGCGTTACGAGCAGTACTTC
15 | TRBD1 | TRBJ2-1 | TRBV5-1 | many | CASSLGQGAHNEQFF | TGCGCCAGCAGCTTAGGACAGGGGGCCCACAATGAGCAGTTCTTC
16 | TRBD2 | TRBJ2-1 | TRBV7-6 | many | CASSLEASGKANEQFF | TGTGCCAGCAGCTTAGAGGCTAGCGGGAAGGCGAATGAGCAGTTCTTC
17 | TRBD2 | TRBJ2-7 | TRBV11-2 | . | CASSLDKLAGSTYEQYF | TGTGCCAGCAGCTTAGATAAGTTAGCGGGATCAACCTACGAGCAGTACTTC
14 | . | TRBJ2-5 | TRBV29-1 | few | CSVEGTYSQETQYF | TGCAGCGTGGAGGGGACCTATAGCCAAGAGACCCAGTACTTC
14 | TRBD1 | TRBJ1-5 | TRBV5-1 | many | CASSLMTGDQPQHF | TGCGCCAGCAGCTTGATGACAGGGGATCAGCCCCAGCATTTT
16 | TRBD2 | TRBJ2-7 | TRBV4-2 | many | CASSRGTSGDMNEQYF | TGTGCCAGCAGCCGCGGGACTAGCGGGGATATGAACGAGCAGTACTTC
10 | . | TRBJ2-3 | TRBV7-9 | many | CASSLDTQYF | TGTGCCAGCAGCCTGGATACGCAGTATTTT
14 | . | TRBJ2-3 | TRBV7-2 | many | CASSPGQPTDTQYF | TGTGCCAGCAGCCCCGGACAGCCCACAGATACGCAGTATTTT
17 | TRBD1 | TRBJ2-3 | TRBV20-1 | many | CSAEGAGFIYGTDTQYF | TGCAGTGCTGAGGGGGCGGGTTTTATCTATGGCACAGATACGCAGTATTTT
14 | . | TRBJ2-1 | TRBV7-9 | . | CASSLRDGQIGQFF | TGTGCCAGCAGCTTACGGGACGGACAAATAGGGCAGTTCTTC
14 | . | TRBJ2-3 | TRBV11-2 | many | CASSFLATTDTQYF | TGTGCCAGCAGCTTCCTAGCGACCACAGATACGCAGTATTTT
17 | TRBD2 | TRBJ2-1 | TRBV6-2/TRBV6-3 | many | CASSYSTPAGGPHEQFF | TGTGCCAGCAGTTACTCGACCCCAGCGGGAGGGCCACATGAGCAGTTCTTC
17 | . | TRBJ2-5 | TRBV4-2 | many | CASSQDPPTGVQETQYF | TGTGCCAGCAGCCAAGATCCCCCAACGGGGGTACAAGAGACCCAGTACTTC
15 | . | TRBJ1-1 | TRBV5-1 | many | CASSRPSDLNTEAFF | TGCGCCAGCAGCCGGCCTTCGGACCTTAACACTGAAGCTTTCTTT
15 | . | TRBJ1-1 | TRBV7-2 | many | CASSPLGGRITEAFF | TGTGCCAGCAGCCCGTTGGGGGGGAGAATAACCGAAGCTTTCTTT
15 | TRBD1 | TRBJ2-1 | TRBV5-1 | many | CASSLLQGANNEQFF | TGCGCCAGCAGCTTGCTACAGGGGGCAAACAATGAGCAGTTCTTC
15 | . | TRBJ1-1 | TRBV4-1 | many | CASSPGRPVNTEAFF | TGCGCCAGCAGTCCGGGGCGACCTGTGAACACTGAAGCTTTCTTT